These 18 T cell receptor beta chains share one sample of origin, sequenced in a study of blood T cells in healthy people across ages (dated by TCRdb to the mid-2010s). The library was produced with 5' RACE. Sequenced on an Illumina HiSeq 2500. A second PCR of about 6 to 12 cycles was run with a J-beta primer mix and a sample-barcoded 5' primer. TCRdb itself trimmed the public reads at Q25 with fastp, ran MiXCR and retained productive beta chains. CDR3 protein sequences are deduplicated, and each keeps its most common genes and DNA. The sample table holds over 1,200,000 distinct CDR3 sequences, of which approximately 59% were seen once. 6.5% to 8% of the sample comes from the top ten. Sample: blood. The source is a man aged 18 to 29 in good health.

This clonotype was seen a handful of times. The V gene is TRBV7-2, the J gene TRBJ2-5; no clear D. With 4 bases removed from V and 3 bases from J, the gap between germline ends came to 9 bases. Germline-derived CDR1 and CDR2 are SGHTA and FQGNSA. This CDR3 is 13 amino acids long. In DNA, the CDR3 is TGTGCCAGCAGCTGGAATTTGGAAGAGACCCAGTACTTC. Translated, it gives CASSWNLEETQYF.

This clonotype was picked up a small number of times. V and J are TRBV4-1 and TRBJ2-3; 13 positions match TRBD2. The germline V gene encodes CDR1 MGHRA and CDR2 YSYEKL. This CDR3 region has 21 residues. V lost 4 bases to trimming and J lost 7 bases; unmatched junction nucleotides: 23. The CDR3 sequence: CASSLAPPGLAGNSRGNTQYF. The DNA of the CDR3 is TGCGCCAGCAGCCTTGCCCCTCCGGGACTAGCGGGAAACTCCCGAGGGAATACGCAGTATTTT.

This clonotype was found once. The CDR3, as DNA: TGTGTCAACCAGGGGGCGAGGGATCAGCCCCAGCATTTT. As protein: CVNQGARDQPQHF. The chain joins TRBV28 to TRBJ1-5, with 8 bases lining up with TRBD1. CDR1 is MDHEN and CDR2 is SYDVKM in the germline V gene. There are 13 residues in the CDR3.

This clonotype was recorded a few times. The V and J genes are TRBV27 and TRBJ2-3, with 7 nucleotides matching TRBD2. Germline CDR1 and CDR2: MNHEY and SMNVEV (reference sequence). This CDR3 contains 16 residues. The J segment lost 2 bases and the V segment lost 3 bases, leaving 8 bases of the junction unmatched. The CDR3 DNA sequence: TGTGCCAGCAGTTTCCATCTAGCGGCAGCCACAGATACGCAGTATTTT. The encoded protein is CASSFHLAAATDTQYF.

The CDR3 coding sequence is TGTGCCAGCAGTTCTACCTTACGGGCGGTTATAGCCAAAAACATTCAGTACTTC. Translated, it gives CASSSTLRAVIAKNIQYF. This sequence joins TRBV7-2 and TRBJ2-4; no definite D call. The CDR3 runs to 18 residues. V was shortened by 6 bases and J by 0 bases, with 21 bases between the two germline ends. CDR1 and CDR2 (germline): SGHTA, FQGNSA. Full variable domain (remainder filled in from reference TRBV7-2 and TRBJ2-4): GAGVSQSPSNKVTEKGKDVELRCDPISGHTALYWYRQSLGQGLEFLIYFQGNSAPDKSGLPSDRFSAERTGGSVSTLTIQRTQQEDSAVYLCASSSTLRAVIAKNIQYFGAGTRLSVL.

The V and J genes are TRBV20-1 and TRBJ2-5; D not resolved. The closer fit of TRBJ2-4 to the DNA end suggests the J call may be wrong. The CDR3 has 12 residues. Germline CDR1 reads DFQATT; CDR2 reads SNEGSKA (reference sequence). DNA for the CDR3: TGCAGTGCTAGGGGTTCACTGAACATTCAGTACTTC. Translation gives CSARGSLNIQYF.

V is TRBV4-3 and J is TRBJ1-1; 7 bases align to TRBD1. CDR1 is LGHNA, CDR2 YSLEER, per germline. The CDR3 spans 14 residues. The junction had 10 bases not matched to a gene; V was cut back by 3 bases and J by 9 bases. This CDR3 is CASSQSRRGSQAFF. In DNA form, the CDR3 reads TGCGCCAGCAGCCAGTCACGCAGGGGGAGTCAAGCTTTCTTT.

The chain has TRBV12-3 or TRBV12-4 and TRBJ2-1, with D unclear. The V gene lost 1 base and the J gene lost 0 bases, with 19 bases spanning the gap. The CDR3 runs to 19 residues. CDR3 coding DNA: TGTGCCAGCAGTTTAGATACGTTGACCCTTCGACTCTCCTACAATGAGCAGTTCTTC. Its protein product is CASSLDTLTLRLSYNEQFF.

As to this clonotype: Possible read error: a much larger clone is one base away. The chain joins TRBV28 to TRBJ2-3, with D unclear. CDR1 and CDR2 (germline): MDHEN, SYDVKM. There are 11 residues in the CDR3. The CDR3 protein is CASRSTDMQYF. CDR3 nucleotides: TGTGCCAGCAGGAGCACAGATATGCAGTATTTT.

This clonotype was observed a few times. The junction shows a germline mismatch at one end, possibly a read error. This chain joins TRBV7-9 and TRBJ1-2; D is unclear. The CDR3 extends over 14 amino acids. Germline lookup yields CDR1 SEHNR and CDR2 FQNEAQ (reference sequence). CDR3: CASSFSGSWYDYTF. For the CDR3, the DNA is TGTGCCAGCAGCTTTTCGGGCTCCTGGTATGACTACACCTTC.

The rearrangement joins TRBV4-1 to TRBJ2-5, with 9 positions matching TRBD1. The better agreement between TRBJ2-7 and the DNA end casts doubt on the J call. The CDR3 totals 18 residues. Per germline, CDR1 MGHRA and CDR2 YSYEKL. This CDR3 is CASSQDWDRVSIEYEQYF. The CDR3 DNA sequence: TGCGCCAGCAGCCAAGACTGGGACAGGGTGTCCATAGAGTACGAGCAGTACTTC.

The chain uses TRBV24-1 and TRBJ2-3; 8 nucleotides match TRBD2. This CDR3 comprises 15 residues. J lost 2 bases, V lost 9 bases, and 9 bases had no gene match. Germline V gene lookup returns CDR1 KGHDR and CDR2 SFDVKD. The CDR3 is CATGQRGTPTDTQYF. CDR3 coding DNA: TGTGCCACCGGCCAGCGGGGGACTCCCACAGATACGCAGTATTTT.

This clonotype was found a few times. The rearrangement links TRBV20-1 to TRBJ2-3; possibly TRBD2 for D (5 bases). The CDR3 runs to 13 residues. V was cut by 4 bases and J by 0 bases, with 8 bases left in between. Germline CDR1 reads DFQATT; CDR2 reads SNEGSKA (reference sequence). The CDR3 spells CSATSGSTDTQYF. Here the CDR3 DNA reads TGCAGTGCTACCAGCGGTAGCACAGATACGCAGTATTTT.

The chain couples TRBV11-2 to TRBJ2-6, with unresolved D. In germline, CDR1 is SGHAT, CDR2 FQNNGV. The V and J ends lost 8 bases and 0 bases respectively, with 20 bases between them. The length of the CDR3 is 18 residues. For the CDR3, the DNA is TGTGCCAGCCCCTCCTCACGGGTGTTCAGCTCTGGGGCCAACGTCCTGACTTTC. Translation gives CASPSSRVFSSGANVLTF.

The genes are TRBV2 and TRBJ2-3; TRBD2 agrees at 14 bases. The germline V gene encodes CDR1 SNHLY and CDR2 FYNNEI. Trimming took 8 bases from V and 5 from J; bases not matched to a gene: 3. The CDR3 extends over 14 amino acids. CDR3 DNA sequence: TGTGCCAGCGGGACTAGCGGGAGTGTAGATACGCAGTATTTT. Protein sequence: CASGTSGSVDTQYF.

Remarks on this clonotype: Germline and junction disagree at one end, which may indicate a read error. The V gene is TRBV20-1, the J gene TRBJ2-5; 8 positions match TRBD1. In germline, CDR1 is DFQATT, CDR2 SNEGSKA (reference sequence). The CDR3 runs to 13 residues. CDR3: CGAGWTGQETQYF. The CDR3 DNA is TGCGGTGCTGGGTGGACAGGGCAAGAGACCCAGTACTTC.

The chain links TRBV28 to TRBJ2-5; D remains unclear. V was pared by 6 bases and J by 1 base, with 15 bases between. Germline CDR1 reads MDHEN; CDR2 reads SYDVKM. This CDR3 is built from 15 residues. In nucleotides, the CDR3 is TGTGCCAGCAGCCGATCACCCGGAATCCAAGAGACCCAGTACTTC. Its translation: CASSRSPGIQETQYF. Drawing the rest from reference TRBV28 and TRBJ2-5, the complete variable domain is DVKVTQSSRYLVKRTGEKVFLECVQDMDHENMFWYRQDPGLGLRLIYFSYDVKMKEKGDIPEGYSVSREKKERFSLILESASTNQTSMYLCASSRSPGIQETQYFGPGTRLLVL.

V is TRBV7-9 and J is TRBJ2-7; weak D call: TRBD2 (5 bases). Germline V CDR1 and CDR2: SEHNR, FQNEAQ (reference sequence). The CDR3 is made up of 15 amino acids. V lost 4 bases and J lost 4, with 17 bases in between. In DNA form, the CDR3 reads TGTGCCAGCAGCTCTCTGGACTCAATCGAGTACGAGCAGTACTTC. Translation: CASSSLDSIEYEQYF.